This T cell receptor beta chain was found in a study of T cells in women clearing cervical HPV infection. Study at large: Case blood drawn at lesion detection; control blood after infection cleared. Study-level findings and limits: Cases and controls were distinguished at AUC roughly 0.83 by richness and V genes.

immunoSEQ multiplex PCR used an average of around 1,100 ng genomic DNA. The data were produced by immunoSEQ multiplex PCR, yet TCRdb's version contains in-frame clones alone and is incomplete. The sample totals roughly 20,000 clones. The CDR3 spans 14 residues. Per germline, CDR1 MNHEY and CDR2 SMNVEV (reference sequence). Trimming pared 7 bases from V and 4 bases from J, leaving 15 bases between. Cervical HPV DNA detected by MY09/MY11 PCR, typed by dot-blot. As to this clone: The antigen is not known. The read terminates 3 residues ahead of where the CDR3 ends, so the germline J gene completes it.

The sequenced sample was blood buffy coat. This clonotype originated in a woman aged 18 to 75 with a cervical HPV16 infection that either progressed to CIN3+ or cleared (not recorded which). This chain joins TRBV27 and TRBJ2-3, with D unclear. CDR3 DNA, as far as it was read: TGTGCCAGCACCCGATCGGGTTTCCCAGATACG. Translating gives CASTRSGFPDT. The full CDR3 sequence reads CASTRSGFPDTQYF.